What follows are 29 T cell receptor beta chains derived from one specimen sequenced in a study of blood T cell repertoires in COVID-19. Profiled with immunoSEQ multiplex PCR; TCRdb holds only in-frame clones, not every one. This sample has 450,000 or so clones; 80% to 90% occur once, and the top ten carry more than 0.7%. Sequencing was carried out using peripheral blood. The origin of the receptors is a young man with COVID-19, enrolled during active disease.

V usage is TRBV6-5 and J usage is TRBJ2-5; 9 nucleotides line up with TRBD1. Trimming removed 2 bases from V and 5 bases from J; junction bases left unmatched: 6. Looked up from germline, CDR1 is MNHEY and CDR2 is SVGAGI. The CDR3 consists of 15 residues. CDR3: CASSYATGGRETQYF. CDR3 sequence (DNA): TGTGCCAGCAGTTACGCGACAGGGGGTCGGGAGACCCAGTACTTC.

The chain links TRBV18 to TRBJ2-1; a weak D match, TRBD2 (5 bases). V gave up 2 bases and J gave up 7 bases, with 6 bases separating them. This CDR3 contains 12 residues. The germline CDR1 and CDR2 sequences are KGHSH and LQKENI. CDR3 nucleotides: TGTGCCAGCTCACCAGGGGAGAATGAGCAGTTCTTC. Its translation: CASSPGENEQFF.

The chain couples TRBV27 to TRBJ2-2; a weak D match, TRBD1 (6 bases). This CDR3 spans 15 amino acids. Per the germline V gene, CDR1 is MNHEY and CDR2 is SMNVEV (reference sequence). Trimming cost V 3 bases and J 3 bases, with 11 bases left between them. This CDR3 reads CASSFQGPDTGELFF. The CDR3 coding sequence is TGTGCCAGCAGTTTCCAGGGGCCCGACACCGGGGAGCTGTTTTTT.

The V call is TRBV6-5, the J call TRBJ2-5; TRBD1 aligns across 10 bases. The CDR3 has 15 amino acids. The germline CDR1 and CDR2 sequences are MNHEY and SVGAGI. V dropped 7 bases and J dropped 5; count of bases not matched to a gene: 10. CDR3 nucleotides: TGTGCCAGCACCGCCCTGACAGGGGGCTTGGAGACCCAGTACTTC. Translation: CASTALTGGLETQYF.

The V call is TRBV7-9, the J call TRBJ1-3; D uncertain. Germline-derived CDR1 and CDR2 are SEHNR and FQNEAQ (reference sequence). CDR3 length: 14 residues. V was pared by 5 bases and J by 0 bases, with 8 bases between. In nucleotides, the CDR3 is TGTGCCAGCAGCAGAATCAGCTCTGGAAACACCATATATTTT. Translated, it gives CASSRISSGNTIYF.

V gene TRBV4-2 combines with J gene TRBJ2-1; D is undetermined. V lost 0 bases and J lost 4, with 10 bases in between. There are 15 residues in the CDR3. CDR1 is LGHNA and CDR2 is YNFKEQ in the germline V gene. CDR3 DNA sequence: TGTGCCAGCAGCCAAGATCAGGCGTCGTACAATGAGCAGTTCTTC. This encodes CASSQDQASYNEQFF.

The chain links TRBV6-5 to TRBJ2-4; a weak D match, TRBD1 (6 bases). V was trimmed by 0 bases and J by 7 bases, leaving 13 bases between them. From germline, CDR1 is MNHEY and CDR2 SVGAGI. This CDR3 is built from 15 residues. CDR3 in DNA: TGTGCCAGCAGTTACTCCCAGGGGTTAGCGAACATTCAGTACTTC. It translates to CASSYSQGLANIQYF.

The chain is built from TRBV27 and TRBJ1-3; D gene unclear. Per germline, CDR1 MNHEY and CDR2 SMNVEV (reference sequence). Trimming cost V 8 bases and J 2 bases, with 7 bases left between them. This CDR3 is built from 12 residues. The CDR3 here is CASGPTGNTIYF. The DNA for the CDR3 is TGTGCCAGCGGCCCGACTGGAAACACCATATATTTT.

The V call is TRBV6-5, the J call TRBJ1-2, with 8 bases that match TRBD1. J was trimmed by 3 bases and V by 5 bases; bases with no gene match: 8. Germline V CDR1 and CDR2: MNHEY, SVGAGI. CDR3 length equals 15 residues. CDR3 nucleotide sequence: TGTGCCAGCAGTCAGGGGGCCGACAGCGACTATGGCTACACCTTC. Amino acid sequence: CASSQGADSDYGYTF.

This rearrangement joins TRBV18 to TRBJ2-7; 7 bases fit TRBD2. The CDR3 covers 15 residues. Germline CDR1 and CDR2: KGHSH and LQKENI. V gave up 3 bases and J gave up 1 base; unmatched junction bases: 6. As DNA, the CDR3 is TGTGCCAGCTCACCCGGACTAGACCATTCCTACGAGCAGTACTTC. Amino acids: CASSPGLDHSYEQYF.

The V gene is TRBV16, the J gene TRBJ1-2, with 9 nucleotides matching TRBD1. CDR3 size: 17 residues. Germline V lookup: CDR1 KGHSY, CDR2 FQNENV. The junction had 13 bases not matched to a gene; V was cut back by 4 bases and J by 4 bases. The CDR3 loop reads CASSPRPGQGGSYGYTF. The CDR3 DNA reads TGTGCCAGCAGCCCAAGACCGGGACAGGGAGGGAGCTATGGCTACACCTTC.

V usage is TRBV6-1 and J usage is TRBJ2-1, with 12 bases fitting TRBD2. Germline trimming cut 2 bases from V and 2 bases from J; bases unmatched to any gene: 7. This CDR3 is 18 amino acids long. CDR1 and CDR2 (germline): MNHNS, SASEGT. The CDR3 is CASSESLTSGGTYNEQFF. The CDR3 region has the DNA TGTGCCAGCAGTGAAAGCTTGACTAGCGGGGGAACCTACAATGAGCAGTTCTTC.

The rearrangement links TRBV27 to TRBJ1-2; TRBD1 matches at 9 bases. The CDR3 contains 18 residues. CDR1 MNHEY and CDR2 SMNVEV come from the germline V gene (reference sequence). Trimming at V came to 4 bases and at J to 4 bases, leaving 16 bases not matched to a gene. The CDR3 DNA reads as TGTGCCAGCAGTTCCCTGGGGACAGGGCATATCGTAGGCTATGGCTACACCTTC. Amino acid sequence: CASSSLGTGHIVGYGYTF.

The rearrangement joins TRBV7-8 to TRBJ2-5; 13 nucleotides match TRBD2. The junction had 6 bases not matched to a gene; V was cut back by 0 bases and J by 5 bases. The V gene's germline CDR1 is SGHVS and CDR2 FQNEAQ. The CDR3 has 17 amino acids. The CDR3 nucleotides read TGTGCCAGCAGCTTAGCAGGACTAGCGGGGGACTGGGAGACCCAGTACTTC. Protein: CASSLAGLAGDWETQYF.

V and J are TRBV15 and TRBJ1-2, with unresolved D. The CDR3 length is 15 residues. The V and J ends lost 0 bases and 9 bases respectively, with 17 bases between them. Germline V lookup: CDR1 LNHNV, CDR2 YYDKDF (reference sequence). In nucleotides, the CDR3 is TGTGCCACCAGCAGAGATCTCGACACCCTCGTGAGCTACACCTTC. Amino acids: CATSRDLDTLVSYTF.

This clone was detected only a few times. This chain connects TRBV2 to TRBJ1-2; 7 nucleotides line up with TRBD1. Germline CDR1 SNHLY, CDR2 FYNNEI. V shed 6 bases, J shed 13 bases, and the junction held 8 bases outside the gene matches. The CDR3 sequence is 11 residues long. The CDR3 region is CASRLTGPSTF. The CDR3 nucleotides are TGTGCCAGCAGATTGACAGGGCCTTCCACCTTC.

As DNA, the CDR3 is TGCGCCAGCAGCGACCCAGGCGGACAGAACACTGAAGCTTTCTTT. Amino acids: CASSDPGGQNTEAFF. V gene TRBV4-1 combines with J gene TRBJ1-1, with D perhaps TRBD1 (5 bases). The ends were cut back, 5 bases at V and 1 base at J, with 14 bases in the middle. CDR1 MGHRA and CDR2 YSYEKL come from the germline V gene. The CDR3 has 15 residues.

This CDR3 is CASSSGLTHNEQFF. The CDR3 DNA sequence: TGCGCCAGCAGCTCGGGACTAACCCACAATGAGCAGTTCTTC. The chain employs TRBV5-1 and TRBJ2-1; TRBD2 matches at 7 bases. Trimming cost V 3 bases and J 5 bases; bases outside gene matches: 5. Germline-derived CDR1 and CDR2 are SGHRS and YFSETQ. This CDR3 region has 14 residues.

V gene TRBV6-5 combines with J gene TRBJ2-2; 9 bases map to TRBD1. This CDR3 contains 14 residues. Germline V gene lookup returns CDR1 MNHEY and CDR2 SVGAGI. With V trimmed by 4 bases and J by 6 bases, 3 bases remained unmatched. Here the CDR3 reads CASSLQGASGELFF. CDR3 in DNA: TGTGCCAGCAGTTTACAGGGGGCATCCGGGGAGCTGTTTTTT.

The rearrangement uses TRBV20-1 and TRBJ2-1, with D hard to call. Germline assignment: CDR1 DFQATT and CDR2 SNEGSKA (reference sequence). The CDR3 extends over 11 amino acids. V was shortened by 6 bases and J by 11 bases, with 14 bases between the two germline ends. Written as DNA, the CDR3 is TGCAGTGCCCCCAGAGGTAAAAAGCAGTTCTTC. Translation: CSAPRGKKQFF.

The chain combines TRBV19 with TRBJ2-6, with D possibly matching TRBD2 (6 bases). Trimming left V 0 bases short and J 4 bases short, with 13 bases between. The CDR3 runs to 17 residues. From germline, CDR1 is LNHDA and CDR2 SQIVND (reference sequence). This CDR3 is CASSIDWAGFGANVLTF. The CDR3 nucleotides are TGTGCCAGTAGTATAGACTGGGCGGGATTCGGGGCCAACGTCCTGACTTTC.

The rearrangement uses TRBV2 and TRBJ2-7; tentatively, D is TRBD1 (5 bases). This CDR3 comprises 16 residues. V was shortened by 7 bases and J by 3 bases, with 22 bases between the two germline ends. The germline V gene encodes CDR1 SNHLY and CDR2 FYNNEI. The CDR3 DNA follows: TGTGCCAGCACCCGAAAGGGGAATCTGGGGCTCTACGAGCAGTACTTC. Its protein is CASTRKGNLGLYEQYF.

The table lists this clone with a count of one. The rearrangement joins TRBV9 to TRBJ1-1, with D tentatively TRBD1 (6 bases). The CDR3 contains 16 residues. The V end was cut by 0 bases, the J end by 3 bases, with 15 bases between. CDR1 is SGDLS, CDR2 YYNGEE, per germline. In DNA, the CDR3 is TGTGCCAGCAGCGTAGAGGGATTGGGGGCGGACACTGAAGCTTTCTTT. Translating it yields CASSVEGLGADTEAFF.

This sequence joins TRBV12-3 or TRBV12-4 and TRBJ1-3; TRBD1 might be the D (6 bases). Trimming stripped 8 bases from V and 7 bases from J, with 15 bases between. There are 13 residues in the CDR3. This CDR3 is CASVEAGANTIYF. In nucleotides, the CDR3 is TGTGCCAGCGTCGAAGCGGGGGCCAACACCATATATTTT.

This chain connects TRBV7-9 to TRBJ2-7; no clear D gene. CDR3 length: 13 residues. Germline loops: CDR1 SEHNR, CDR2 FQNEAQ (reference sequence). V lost 4 bases, J lost 3 bases, and 10 bases lay in between. CDR3 residues: CASSSTQFYEQYF. CDR3 nucleotides: TGTGCCAGCAGCTCCACCCAGTTCTACGAGCAGTACTTC.

The chain carries TRBV9 and TRBJ2-1, with D perhaps matching TRBD2 (5 bases). Germline V lookup: CDR1 SGDLS, CDR2 YYNGEE. The CDR3 covers 17 residues. Trimming removed 0 bases at V and 4 bases at J, with 17 bases between. CDR3 bases: TGTGCCAGCAGCGTAGCAGTGGACTCAGAAAGTTACAATGAGCAGTTCTTC. Its translation is CASSVAVDSESYNEQFF.

The V gene is TRBV7-2, the J gene TRBJ1-4; possibly TRBD1 for D (6 bases). The CDR3 is 14 amino acids. CDR1 is SGHTA and CDR2 is FQGNSA in the germline V gene. V lost 5 bases and J lost 8, with 15 bases in between. Here the CDR3 reads CASSHTGMREKLFF. The CDR3 DNA is TGTGCCAGCAGCCACACAGGGATGCGGGAAAAACTGTTTTTT.

V gene TRBV27 combines with J gene TRBJ2-7, with a weak D call TRBD2 (6 bases). This CDR3 spans 15 amino acids. Germline CDR1 and CDR2: MNHEY and SMNVEV (reference sequence). Trimming removed 8 bases from V and 1 base from J, with 18 bases in between. The CDR3 spells CASRRRGSDSYEQYF. CDR3 nucleotides: TGTGCCAGCCGCCGCCGGGGGAGTGATTCCTACGAGCAGTACTTC.

The V gene is TRBV19, the J gene TRBJ2-7; 8 nucleotides match TRBD2. V was pared by 5 bases and J by 1 base, with 4 bases of the junction left unmatched. CDR1 is LNHDA and CDR2 is SQIVND in the germline V gene (reference sequence). The CDR3 totals 14 residues. The CDR3 nucleotides read TGTGCCAGTAGTGGCGCTAGCGGGTCCTACGAGCAGTACTTC. It is translated as CASSGASGSYEQYF.